A single sample is the source of the 17 T cell receptor beta chains below, sequenced in a study of blood T cell repertoires in COVID-19. Data came from immunoSEQ multiplex PCR; TCRdb stores just in-frame clones and leaves some out. The profile shows 390,000 or so clones, over 80% of them singletons. The specimen was PBMCs or T cells enriched from blood (not recorded which). The receptors shown here come from a woman in her forties or fifties who had recovered from COVID-19.

This clone appeared a few times. This rearrangement joins TRBV27 to TRBJ1-2, with 8 bases fitting TRBD1. V shed 5 bases and J 8 bases; nucleotides not matched to a gene: 7. Germline V gene sequence: CDR1 MNHEY, CDR2 SMNVEV (reference sequence). The CDR3 runs 13 residues. This CDR3 is CASSLQGGLGYTF. CDR3 DNA sequence: TGTGCCAGCAGTCTACAGGGGGGGCTAGGCTACACCTTC.

This chain joins TRBV24-1 and TRBJ1-1, with a possible D match to TRBD1 (6 bases). The length of the CDR3 is 13 residues. The V end was cut by 2 bases, the J end by 10 bases, with 13 bases between. CDR1 is KGHDR and CDR2 is SFDVKD in the germline V gene. CDR3 sequence reads: CATSDSSDSRAFF. The CDR3 coding sequence is TGTGCCACCAGTGATTCTTCGGACAGTCGAGCTTTCTTT.

This clone was detected once. This rearrangement joins TRBV14 to TRBJ2-4; D might be TRBD2 (6 bases). The CDR3 runs 16 residues. From germline, CDR1 is SGHDN and CDR2 FVKESK. V was trimmed by 1 base and J by 8 bases, leaving 18 bases between them. The CDR3 sequence: CASSQAPQPGGHIQYF. CDR3 sequence (DNA): TGTGCCAGCAGCCAAGCACCCCAGCCCGGGGGACACATTCAGTACTTC.

This clone was observed once. V and J are TRBV11-2 and TRBJ2-1; D remains unclear. The CDR3 is 12 residues long. Germline CDR1 SGHAT, CDR2 FQNNGV. The V end was cut by 0 bases, the J end by 6 bases, with 3 bases between. The CDR3 sequence: CASSLDSNEQFF. CDR3 sequence (DNA): TGTGCCAGCAGCTTAGACAGCAATGAGCAGTTCTTC.

V is TRBV9 and J is TRBJ1-5, with no clear D. This CDR3 has 13 amino acids. CDR1 is SGDLS, CDR2 YYNGEE, per germline. V shed 0 bases and J shed 13 bases, with 14 bases lying between them. The CDR3 spells CASSVASYSRQHF. The CDR3 DNA is TGTGCCAGCAGCGTAGCTTCTTACAGCCGGCAGCATTTT.

The chain couples TRBV19 to TRBJ2-1; 7 bases align to TRBD2. Germline assignment: CDR1 LNHDA and CDR2 SQIVND (reference sequence). J was trimmed by 9 bases and V by 11 bases; bases with no gene match: 22. CDR3 size: 16 residues. As DNA, the CDR3 is TGTGCCGCAGGTTCGGTACCGGGACTAACACTCGGTGAGCAGTTCTTC. It specifies CAAGSVPGLTLGEQFF.

The chain carries TRBV27 and TRBJ1-4; D gene unclear. The CDR3 extends over 16 amino acids. Between the trimmed V and J ends, which lost 3 bases and 4 bases, there was a span of 15 bases. From germline, CDR1 is MNHEY and CDR2 SMNVEV (reference sequence). The CDR3 loop reads CASSFSLAVDNEKLFF. CDR3 bases: TGTGCCAGCAGTTTTTCCCTGGCGGTCGATAATGAAAAACTGTTTTTT.

This chain connects TRBV7-2 to TRBJ2-3; 15 bases map to TRBD2. Germline CDR1 SGHTA, CDR2 FQGNSA. CDR3 length: 19 residues. V was pared by 0 bases and J by 0 bases, with 4 bases of the junction left unmatched. The CDR3 here is CASSLAAGLAGGSTDTQYF. The CDR3, as DNA: TGTGCCAGCAGCTTAGCAGCGGGACTAGCGGGAGGAAGCACAGATACGCAGTATTTT. The full variable domain, with the rest looked up from reference TRBV7-2 and TRBJ2-3, is GAGVSQSPSNKVTEKGKDVELRCDPISGHTALYWYRQSLGQGLEFLIYFQGNSAPDKSGLPSDRFSAERTGGSVSTLTIQRTQQEDSAVYLCASSLAAGLAGGSTDTQYFGPGTRLTVL.

The chain joins TRBV30 to TRBJ2-7; D ambiguous. Per germline, CDR1 GTSNPN and CDR2 SVGIG (reference sequence). The CDR3 length is 11 residues. Trimming shortened V by 1 base and J by 1 base, and 2 bases separated the two germline ends. CDR3 residues: CAWSASYEQYF. The CDR3 DNA follows: TGTGCCTGGAGTGCGTCCTACGAGCAGTACTTC.

This clone was detected only once. V usage is TRBV12-3 or TRBV12-4 and J usage is TRBJ1-2; D gene uncertain. This CDR3 is built from 13 residues. The V and J ends lost 3 bases and 0 bases respectively, with 5 bases between them. CDR3 sequence reads: CASSFAANYGYTF. The CDR3 coding sequence is TGTGCCAGCAGTTTCGCGGCTAACTATGGCTACACCTTC.

The V call is TRBV7-2, the J call TRBJ1-2; the D is unclear. This CDR3 has 14 residues. The V gene lost 5 bases and the J gene lost 0 bases, with 10 bases spanning the gap. Per germline, CDR1 SGHTA and CDR2 FQGNSA. The CDR3 bases are TGTGCCAGCAGCCCCGGTACCTCTAACTATGGCTACACCTTC. Translating gives CASSPGTSNYGYTF.

The chain links TRBV25-1 to TRBJ2-3; TRBD2 might be the D (6 bases). The CDR3 is 14 amino acids. Germline V gives CDR1 MGHDK, CDR2 SYGVNS. Trimming shortened V by 5 bases and J by 2 bases, and 11 bases separated the two germline ends. The CDR3 nucleotides read TGTGCCAGCAGTCCCCGGGACTTCACAGATACGCAGTATTTT. Its translation is CASSPRDFTDTQYF.

This chain links TRBV10-3 with TRBJ2-3; 9 positions match TRBD2. V lost 8 bases and J lost 3; bases outside the gene matches: 9. CDR1 ENHRY and CDR2 SYGVKD come from the germline V gene. The CDR3 consists of 15 residues. This CDR3 is CAIGDSGGRTDTQYF. CDR3 sequence (DNA): TGTGCCATCGGGGATAGCGGGGGCCGTACAGATACGCAGTATTTT.

This clone was seen just once. The identical CDR3 is also encoded by other nucleotide sequences in the sample. This sequence joins TRBV27 and TRBJ2-1; D might be TRBD1 (6 bases). The ends were cut back, 2 bases at V and 7 bases at J, with 6 bases in the middle. Germline V gene lookup returns CDR1 MNHEY and CDR2 SMNVEV (reference sequence). There are 12 residues in the CDR3. This chain's CDR3 is CASSLQGNEQFF. Here the CDR3 DNA reads TGTGCCAGCAGTTTACAGGGGAATGAGCAGTTCTTC.

The chain joins TRBV6-2 or TRBV6-3 to TRBJ2-1, with 9 bases aligning to TRBD2. V was pared by 6 bases and J by 0 bases, with 15 bases of the junction left unmatched. This CDR3 is built from 19 residues. Germline loops: CDR1 MNHEY, CDR2 SVGEGT. The CDR3 is CASSPEGLAFIGSYNEQFF. DNA for the CDR3: TGTGCCAGCAGCCCTGAGGGACTAGCTTTTATCGGCTCCTACAATGAGCAGTTCTTC.

This clone came up once. The chain recombines TRBV7-2 with TRBJ1-5; tentative D call: TRBD1 (5 bases). Per germline, CDR1 SGHTA and CDR2 FQGNSA. CDR3 length equals 14 residues. V lost 5 bases and J lost 6, with 14 bases in between. The CDR3 reads CASSLEAGPQPQHF. The CDR3 region has the DNA TGTGCCAGCAGCCTCGAGGCGGGGCCTCAGCCCCAGCATTTT.

The rearrangement joins TRBV11-2 to TRBJ1-5; D unclear. V lost 1 base to trimming and J lost 3 bases, with 10 bases between them. CDR1 is SGHAT, CDR2 FQNNGV, per germline. This CDR3 is built from 15 residues. The CDR3 loop reads CASSLAAGSNQPQHF. The CDR3 bases are TGTGCCAGCAGCTTAGCGGCGGGTTCCAATCAGCCCCAGCATTTT.